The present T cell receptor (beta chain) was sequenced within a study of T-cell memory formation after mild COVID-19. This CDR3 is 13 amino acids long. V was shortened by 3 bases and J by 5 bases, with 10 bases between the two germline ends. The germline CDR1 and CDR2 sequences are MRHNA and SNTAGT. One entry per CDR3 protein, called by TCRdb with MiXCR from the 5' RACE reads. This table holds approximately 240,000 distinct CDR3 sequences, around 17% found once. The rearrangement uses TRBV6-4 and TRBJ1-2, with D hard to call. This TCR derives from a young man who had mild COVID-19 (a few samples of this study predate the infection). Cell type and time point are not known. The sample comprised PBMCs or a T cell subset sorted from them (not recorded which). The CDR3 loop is CASSEADGYGYTF. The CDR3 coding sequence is TGTGCCAGCAGTGAGGCCGATGGATATGGCTACACCTTC.